This section outlines one TCR beta chain sequence together with its context. Its antigen is unknown. This sample stems from a study of T cells in Graves' hyperthyroidism and ophthalmopathy. Trimming pared 6 bases from V and 7 bases from J, leaving 15 bases between. The CDR3 is made up of 13 amino acids. General study findings and limits: Ophthalmopathy, which appeared later, was predicted by the model a median 6.5 months before onset.

What was amplified from RNA transcripts were TCR beta CDR3 regions. HTBI primers were the set used in a first-round RT-PCR of the TCR CDR3. TCRdb ran MiXCR on the multiplex PCR reads and lists one entry per CDR3 protein. This table has about 620,000 distinct CDR3 sequences, 16% appearing once. What was sequenced was blood. The chain uses TRBV12-3 or TRBV12-4 and TRBJ1-2, with D possibly TRBD1 on 6 matching bases. The source of this sequence is a woman aged 25 to 39 with Graves' hyperthyroidism. CDR3 nucleotides: TGTGCCAGCAGGGGGGGGGGGGCGCGTGGCTACACCTTC. Protein sequence: CASRGGGARGYTF.